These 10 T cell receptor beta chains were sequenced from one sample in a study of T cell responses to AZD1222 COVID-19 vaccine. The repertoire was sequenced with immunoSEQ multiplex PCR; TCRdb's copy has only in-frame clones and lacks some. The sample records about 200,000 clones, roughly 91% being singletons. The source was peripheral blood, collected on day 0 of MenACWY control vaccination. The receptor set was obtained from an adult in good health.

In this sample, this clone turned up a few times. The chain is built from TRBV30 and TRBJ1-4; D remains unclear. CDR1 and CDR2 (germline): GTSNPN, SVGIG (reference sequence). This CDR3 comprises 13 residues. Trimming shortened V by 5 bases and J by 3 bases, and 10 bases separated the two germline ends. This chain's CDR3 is CAWARDPNEKLFF. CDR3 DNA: TGTGCCTGGGCGAGGGATCCTAATGAAAAACTGTTTTTT. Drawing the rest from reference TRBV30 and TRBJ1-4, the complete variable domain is SQTIHQWPATLVQPVGSPLSLECTVEGTSNPNLYWYRQAAGRGLQLLFYSVGIGQISSEVPQNLSASRPQDRQFILSSKKLLLSDSGFYLCAWARDPNEKLFFGSGTQLSVL.

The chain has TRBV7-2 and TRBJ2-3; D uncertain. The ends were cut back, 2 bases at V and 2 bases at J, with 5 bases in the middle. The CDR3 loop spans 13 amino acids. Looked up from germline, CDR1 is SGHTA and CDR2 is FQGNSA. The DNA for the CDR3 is TGTGCCAGCAGCTTACCCGTCACAGATACGCAGTATTTT. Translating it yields CASSLPVTDTQYF.

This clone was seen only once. The CDR3 spells CASSQDAVSFYNEQFF. The DNA of the CDR3 is TGCGCCAGCAGCCAAGACGCGGTCAGTTTCTACAATGAGCAGTTCTTC. The V gene is TRBV4-1, the J gene TRBJ2-1; D is ambiguous. CDR1 and CDR2 from the germline V gene are MGHRA and YSYEKL. The CDR3 is 16 residues long. Trimming pared 0 bases from V and 3 bases from J, leaving 12 bases between.

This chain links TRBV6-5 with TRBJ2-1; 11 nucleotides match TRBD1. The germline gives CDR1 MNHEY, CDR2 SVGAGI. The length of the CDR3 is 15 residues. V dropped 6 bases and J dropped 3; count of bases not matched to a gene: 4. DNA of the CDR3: TGTGCCAGCAGATCGGACAGGGGGCGCTACAATGAGCAGTTCTTC. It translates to CASRSDRGRYNEQFF.

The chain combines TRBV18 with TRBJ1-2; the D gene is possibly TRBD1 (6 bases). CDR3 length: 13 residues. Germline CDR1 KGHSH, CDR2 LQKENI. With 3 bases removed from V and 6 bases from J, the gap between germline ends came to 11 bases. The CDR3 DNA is TGTGCCAGCTCACCCCAACAGGGAGATGGCTACACCTTC. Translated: CASSPQQGDGYTF.

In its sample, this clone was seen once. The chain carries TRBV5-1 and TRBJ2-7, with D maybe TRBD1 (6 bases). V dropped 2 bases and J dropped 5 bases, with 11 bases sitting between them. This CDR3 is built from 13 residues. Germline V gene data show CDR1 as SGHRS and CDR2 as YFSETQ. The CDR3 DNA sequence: TGCGCCAGCAGCTTACCACAGGGCCACGAGCAGTACTTC. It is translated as CASSLPQGHEQYF.

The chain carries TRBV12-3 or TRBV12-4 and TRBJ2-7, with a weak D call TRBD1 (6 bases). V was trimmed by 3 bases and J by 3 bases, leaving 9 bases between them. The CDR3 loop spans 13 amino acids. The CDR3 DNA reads TGTGCCAGCAGTTTTAGGACAGTCTACGAGCAGTACTTC. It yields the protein CASSFRTVYEQYF.

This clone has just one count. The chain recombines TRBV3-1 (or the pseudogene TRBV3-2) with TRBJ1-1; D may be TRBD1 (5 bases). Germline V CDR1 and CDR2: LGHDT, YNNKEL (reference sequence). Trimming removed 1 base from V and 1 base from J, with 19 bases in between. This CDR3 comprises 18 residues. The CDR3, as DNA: TGTGCCAGCAGCCAAGCCAGTCTCTTGGGGGGAAGGAACACTGAAGCTTTCTTT. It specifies CASSQASLLGGRNTEAFF.

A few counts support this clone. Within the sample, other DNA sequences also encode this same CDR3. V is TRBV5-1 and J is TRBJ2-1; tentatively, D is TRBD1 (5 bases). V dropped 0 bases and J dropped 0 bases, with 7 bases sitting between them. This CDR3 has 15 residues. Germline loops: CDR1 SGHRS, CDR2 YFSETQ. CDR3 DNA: TGCGCCAGCAGCTTGGGACAGACCTCCTACAATGAGCAGTTCTTC. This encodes CASSLGQTSYNEQFF.

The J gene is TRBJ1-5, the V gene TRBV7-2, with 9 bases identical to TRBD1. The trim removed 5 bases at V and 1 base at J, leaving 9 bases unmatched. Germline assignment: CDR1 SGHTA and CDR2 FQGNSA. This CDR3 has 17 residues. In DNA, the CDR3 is TGTGCCAGCAGCACTACGGGACAGGGTACCAGCAATCAGCCCCAGCATTTT. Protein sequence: CASSTTGQGTSNQPQHF.